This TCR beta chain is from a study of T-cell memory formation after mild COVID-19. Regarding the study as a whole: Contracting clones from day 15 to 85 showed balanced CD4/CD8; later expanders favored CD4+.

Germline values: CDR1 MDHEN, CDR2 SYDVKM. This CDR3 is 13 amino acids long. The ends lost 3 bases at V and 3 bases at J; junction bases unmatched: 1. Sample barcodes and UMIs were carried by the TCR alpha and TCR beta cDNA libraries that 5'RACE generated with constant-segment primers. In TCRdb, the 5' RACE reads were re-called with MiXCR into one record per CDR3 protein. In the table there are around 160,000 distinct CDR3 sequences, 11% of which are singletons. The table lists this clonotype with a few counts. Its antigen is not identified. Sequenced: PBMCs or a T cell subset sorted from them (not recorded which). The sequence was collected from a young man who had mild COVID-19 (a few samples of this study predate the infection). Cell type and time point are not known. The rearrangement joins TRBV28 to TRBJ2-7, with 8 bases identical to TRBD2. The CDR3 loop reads CASSFRGGYEQYV. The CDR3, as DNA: TGTGCCAGCAGTTTTCGGGGGGGCTACGAGCAGTACGTC.